This T cell receptor beta chain emerged from a study of human T cells and chemical hapten exposure. Regarding the study as a whole: Significantly more large CDR3 similarity clusters arose among expanded TCRs than among controls.

CDR1 is KGHDR, CDR2 SFDVKD, per germline. This CDR3 has 14 residues. V lost 4 bases, J lost 6 bases, and 7 bases stayed unmatched. This clonotype has at least ten counts. Its matching antigen is unknown. TCRdb independently ran MiXCR on the RACE reads; one entry per CDR3 protein. Counted here are 300,000 to 400,000 distinct CDR3 sequences, 4% to 6% occurring once; the ten biggest clones make up just over 2.5%. Time point specified: pre-sensitization, week 0. Treatment noted: therapeutic diphenylcyclopropenone sensitization with weekly scalp DPC. The rearrangement uses TRBV24-1 and TRBJ2-7; 8 bases are shared with TRBD1. Sequences were derived from whole blood, sampled in connection with sensitization to the hapten diphenylcyclopropenone (DPC). The clonotype comes from a woman aged 45-65 years with alopecia areata. Some clones in this sample may be carry-over from other donors' samples. The CDR3 region has the DNA TGTGCCACCAGTGACCGGGACAGGCCCTCCGAGCAGTACTTC. Its protein is CATSDRDRPSEQYF.